This TCR beta chain was observed in a study of shared clonotypes between healthy human individuals. About this clone: What it binds is unknown.

Naive CD8 cells lacked CD45RO, underwent positive selection for CCR7 and left out terminally differentiated effector memory CD45RA+ cells. The CDR3 loop spans 15 amino acids. V shed 5 bases and J 3 bases; nucleotides not matched to a gene: 8. Germline V CDR1 and CDR2: LNHDA, SQIVND (reference sequence). General study findings and limits: Generation probability values for non-shared clonotypes were lower than those for clonotypes shared by all four donors.

Some clones are missing from TCRdb's copy, which holds only in-frame ones; the method was immunoSEQ multiplex PCR. The table shows some 2.1 million clones, with around 93% occurring only once. The chain uses TRBV19 and TRBJ2-7; 9 bases line up with TRBD1. The TCR originated in a man aged 18 to 35 in good health. Some clones in this sample may be carry-over from other donors' samples. The sequencing sample was made of naive CD8+ T cells from PBMCs. The CDR3 is CASSDPGQGSYEQYF. In nucleotides, the CDR3 is TGTGCCAGTAGTGATCCGGGACAGGGCAGCTACGAGCAGTACTTC.